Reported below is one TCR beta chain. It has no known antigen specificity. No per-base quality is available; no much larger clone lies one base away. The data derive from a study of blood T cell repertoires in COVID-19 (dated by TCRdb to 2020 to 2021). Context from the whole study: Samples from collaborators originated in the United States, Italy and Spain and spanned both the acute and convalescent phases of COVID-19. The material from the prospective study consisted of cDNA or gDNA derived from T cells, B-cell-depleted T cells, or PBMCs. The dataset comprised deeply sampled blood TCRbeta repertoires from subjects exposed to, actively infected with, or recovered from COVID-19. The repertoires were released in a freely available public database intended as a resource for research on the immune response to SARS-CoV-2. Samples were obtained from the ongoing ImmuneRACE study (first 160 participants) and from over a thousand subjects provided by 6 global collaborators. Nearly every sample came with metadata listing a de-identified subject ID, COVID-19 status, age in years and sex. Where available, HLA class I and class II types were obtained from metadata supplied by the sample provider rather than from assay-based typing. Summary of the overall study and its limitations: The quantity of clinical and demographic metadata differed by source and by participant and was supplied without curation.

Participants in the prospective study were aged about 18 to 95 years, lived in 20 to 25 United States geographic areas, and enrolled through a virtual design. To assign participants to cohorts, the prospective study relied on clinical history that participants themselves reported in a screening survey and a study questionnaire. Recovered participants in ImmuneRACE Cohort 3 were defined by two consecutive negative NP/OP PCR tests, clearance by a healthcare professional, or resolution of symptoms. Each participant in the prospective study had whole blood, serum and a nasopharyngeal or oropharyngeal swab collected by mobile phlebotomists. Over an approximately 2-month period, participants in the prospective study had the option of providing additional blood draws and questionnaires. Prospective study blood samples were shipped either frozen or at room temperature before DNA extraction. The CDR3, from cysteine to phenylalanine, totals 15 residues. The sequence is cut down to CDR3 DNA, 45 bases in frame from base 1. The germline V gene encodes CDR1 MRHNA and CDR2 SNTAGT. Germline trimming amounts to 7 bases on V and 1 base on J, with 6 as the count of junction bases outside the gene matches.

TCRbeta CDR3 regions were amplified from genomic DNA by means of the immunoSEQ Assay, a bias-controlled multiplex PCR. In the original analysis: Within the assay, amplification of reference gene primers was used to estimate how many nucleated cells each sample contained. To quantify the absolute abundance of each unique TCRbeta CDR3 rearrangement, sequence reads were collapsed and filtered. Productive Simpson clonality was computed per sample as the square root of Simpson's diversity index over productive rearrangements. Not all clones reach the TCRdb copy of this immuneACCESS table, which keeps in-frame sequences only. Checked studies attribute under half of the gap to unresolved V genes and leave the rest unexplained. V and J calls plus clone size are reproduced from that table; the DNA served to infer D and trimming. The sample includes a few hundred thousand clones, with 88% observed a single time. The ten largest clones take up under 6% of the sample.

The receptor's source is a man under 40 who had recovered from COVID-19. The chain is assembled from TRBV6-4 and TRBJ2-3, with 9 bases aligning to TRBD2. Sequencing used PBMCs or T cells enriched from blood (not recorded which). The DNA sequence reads TGTGCCAGCAATCCGACTAGCGGATGCACAGATACGCAGTATTTT. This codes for CASNPTSGCTDTQYF.